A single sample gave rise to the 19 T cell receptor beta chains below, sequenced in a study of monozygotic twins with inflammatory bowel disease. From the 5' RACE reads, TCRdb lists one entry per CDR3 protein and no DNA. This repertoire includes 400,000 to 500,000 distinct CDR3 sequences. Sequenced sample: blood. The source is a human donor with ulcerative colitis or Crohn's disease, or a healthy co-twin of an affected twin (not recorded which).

The CDR3 sequence is CASTGTANTGELFF. The rearrangement joins TRBV19 to TRBJ2-2; TCRdb's assignment of TRBD1 cannot be checked, as there is no DNA. This CDR3 region has 14 residues. The germline CDR1 and CDR2 sequences are LNHDA and SQIVND (reference sequence).

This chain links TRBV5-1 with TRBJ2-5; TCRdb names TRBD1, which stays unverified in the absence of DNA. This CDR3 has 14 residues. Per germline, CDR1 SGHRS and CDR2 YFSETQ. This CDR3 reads CASSLRDSQETQYF.

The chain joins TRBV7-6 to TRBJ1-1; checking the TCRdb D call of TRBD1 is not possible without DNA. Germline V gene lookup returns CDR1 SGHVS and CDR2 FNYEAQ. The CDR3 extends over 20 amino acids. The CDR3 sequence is CASSDRLPPGQGRRNTEAFF.

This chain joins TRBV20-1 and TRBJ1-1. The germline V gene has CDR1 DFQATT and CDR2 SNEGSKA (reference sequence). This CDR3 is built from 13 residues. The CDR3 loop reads CSAPDGLNTEAFF.

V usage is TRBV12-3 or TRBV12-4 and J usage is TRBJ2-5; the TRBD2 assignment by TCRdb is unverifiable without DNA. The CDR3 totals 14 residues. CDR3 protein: CASSRTSSKETQYF.

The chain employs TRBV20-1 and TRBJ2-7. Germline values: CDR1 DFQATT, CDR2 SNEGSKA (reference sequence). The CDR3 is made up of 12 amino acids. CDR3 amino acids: CSARAGSYEQYF.

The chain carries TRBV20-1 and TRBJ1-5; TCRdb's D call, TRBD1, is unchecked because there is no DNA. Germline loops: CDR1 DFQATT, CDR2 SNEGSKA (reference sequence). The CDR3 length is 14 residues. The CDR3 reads CSAHPGQVNQPQHF.

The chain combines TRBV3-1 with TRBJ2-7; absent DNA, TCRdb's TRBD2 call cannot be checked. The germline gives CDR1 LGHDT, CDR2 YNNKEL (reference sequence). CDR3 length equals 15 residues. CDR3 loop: CASSQGSSVTYEQYF.

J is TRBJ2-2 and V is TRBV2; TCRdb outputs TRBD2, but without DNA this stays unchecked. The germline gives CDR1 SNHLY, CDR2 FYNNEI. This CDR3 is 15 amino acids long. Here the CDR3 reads CASMGSGGYTGELFF.

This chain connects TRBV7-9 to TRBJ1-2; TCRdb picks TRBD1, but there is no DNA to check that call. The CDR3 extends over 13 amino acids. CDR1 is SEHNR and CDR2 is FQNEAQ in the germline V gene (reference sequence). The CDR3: CASSQGGQLGYTF.

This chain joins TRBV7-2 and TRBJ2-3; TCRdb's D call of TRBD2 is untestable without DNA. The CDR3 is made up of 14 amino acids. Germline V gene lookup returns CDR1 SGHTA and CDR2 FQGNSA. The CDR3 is CASLSTPSRDTQYF.

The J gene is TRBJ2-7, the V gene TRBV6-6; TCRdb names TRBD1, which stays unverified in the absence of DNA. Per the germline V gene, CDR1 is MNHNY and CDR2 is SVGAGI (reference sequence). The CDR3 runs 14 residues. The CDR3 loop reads CASSYPGKGYEQYF.

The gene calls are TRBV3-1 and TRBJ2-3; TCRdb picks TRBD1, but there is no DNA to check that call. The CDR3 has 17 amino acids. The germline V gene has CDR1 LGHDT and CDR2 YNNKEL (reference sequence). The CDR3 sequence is CASSQAGGGVSPDTQYF.

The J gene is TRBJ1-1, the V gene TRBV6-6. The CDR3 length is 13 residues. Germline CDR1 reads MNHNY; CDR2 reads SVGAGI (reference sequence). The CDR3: CASSYIEKTEAFF.

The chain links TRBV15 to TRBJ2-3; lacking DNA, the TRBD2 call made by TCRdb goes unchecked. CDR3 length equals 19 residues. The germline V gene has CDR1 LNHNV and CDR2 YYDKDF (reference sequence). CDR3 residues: CATSRDGLAGGGWPDTQYF.

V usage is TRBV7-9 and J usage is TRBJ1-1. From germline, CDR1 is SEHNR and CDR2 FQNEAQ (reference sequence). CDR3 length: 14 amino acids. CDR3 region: CASSLHLRAAEAFF. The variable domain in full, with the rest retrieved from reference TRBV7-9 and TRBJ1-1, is DTGVSQNPRHKITKRGQNVTFRCDPISEHNRLYWYRQTLGQGPEFLTYFQNEAQLEKSRLLSDRFSAERPKGSFSTLEIQRTEQGDSAMYLCASSLHLRAAEAFFGQGTRLTVV.

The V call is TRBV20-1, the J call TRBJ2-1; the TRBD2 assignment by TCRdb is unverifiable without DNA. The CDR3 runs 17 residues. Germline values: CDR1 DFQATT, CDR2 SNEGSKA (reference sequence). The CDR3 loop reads CSARDPGSGRRNNEQFF.

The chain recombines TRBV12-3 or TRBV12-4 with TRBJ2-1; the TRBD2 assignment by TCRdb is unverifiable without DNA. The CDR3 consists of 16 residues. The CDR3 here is CASSAPGLAGADEQFF.

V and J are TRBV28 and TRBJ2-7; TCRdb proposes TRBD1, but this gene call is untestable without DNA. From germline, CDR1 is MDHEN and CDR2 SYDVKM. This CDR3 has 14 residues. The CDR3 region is CASIGAGANHEQYF. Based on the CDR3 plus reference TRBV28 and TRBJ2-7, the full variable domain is DVKVTQSSRYLVKRTGEKVFLECVQDMDHENMFWYRQDPGLGLRLIYFSYDVKMKEKGDIPEGYSVSREKKERFSLILESASTNQTSMYLCASIGAGANHEQYFGPGTRLTVT.